These 24 T cell receptor beta chains were all obtained from the same sample, sequenced in a study of T cell repertoires in cytomegalovirus infection. TCRdb re-called the reads through MiXCR, storing one row per CDR3 protein. Altogether 300,000 or so distinct CDR3 sequences are present, about 9.2% being singletons, with the ten largest covering more than 2.5%. Sequencing input: PBMCs. These receptors all come from a human donor in good health (CMV status not recorded). Some clones in this sample may be carry-over from other donors' samples.

This clonotype was observed at least ten times. V gene TRBV7-2 combines with J gene TRBJ2-5, with a possible D match to TRBD1 (6 bases). The CDR3 contains 13 residues. From germline, CDR1 is SGHTA and CDR2 FQGNSA. V lost 5 bases, J lost 9 bases, and 16 bases lay in between. DNA for the CDR3: TGTGCCAGCAGCCATGAAACAGGGTCCGCCCAGTACTTC. It codes for CASSHETGSAQYF.

This clonotype was seen repeatedly, ten times or more. J is TRBJ2-5 and V is TRBV7-9; D unclear. The CDR3 length is 15 residues. Trimming left V 4 bases short and J 2 bases short, with 14 bases between. CDR1 and CDR2 (germline): SEHNR, FQNEAQ (reference sequence). The CDR3 protein is CASSSKSIGQETQYF. CDR3 DNA sequence: TGTGCCAGCAGCTCGAAGAGTATTGGACAAGAGACCCAGTACTTC.

About this clonotype itself: Given a much more abundant clone one base away, this may be a read error. CDR3 in amino acids: CASSPSGARVNYGYTF. DNA for the CDR3: TGTGCCAGCAGCCCGAGTGGGGCAAGGGTTAACTATGGCTACACCTTC. The chain carries TRBV5-5 and TRBJ1-2, with D possibly being TRBD1 (5 bases). CDR1 and CDR2 (germline): SGHKS, YYEKEE (reference sequence). This CDR3 has 16 amino acids. V gave up 4 bases and J gave up 1 base, with 17 bases separating them.

This clonotype was seen many times. The chain recombines TRBV7-2 with TRBJ2-5; 7 bases fit TRBD2. The CDR3 covers 16 residues. From germline, CDR1 is SGHTA and CDR2 FQGNSA. With 0 bases clipped from V and 5 bases from J, the junction kept 9 bases outside the gene matches. The CDR3 here is CASSLAGDYMGETQYF. The CDR3 bases are TGTGCCAGCAGCTTAGCGGGGGACTATATGGGGGAGACCCAGTACTTC.

This clonotype was seen at least ten times. The V gene is TRBV5-6, the J gene TRBJ1-5, with D possibly matching TRBD1 (5 bases). The CDR3 covers 15 residues. Germline CDR1 is SGHDT and CDR2 is YYEEEE. Deletions cut 3 bases from V and 5 bases from J, with 15 bases between. The CDR3 DNA is TGTGCCAGCAGCTCCTTGCCGGGAGGGGATCAGCCCCAGCATTTT. Its translation is CASSSLPGGDQPQHF.

At least ten counts were recorded for this clonotype. The CDR3 region is CASSQDPSGRGETQYF. CDR3 nucleotides: TGCGCCAGCAGCCAAGATCCGAGCGGAAGGGGAGAGACCCAGTACTTC. The gene calls are TRBV4-3 and TRBJ2-5; the D call may be TRBD1 or TRBD2 (5 bases each). Germline CDR1 LGHNA, CDR2 YSLEER. The length of the CDR3 is 16 residues. The V and J ends lost 0 bases and 4 bases respectively, with 15 bases between them.

This clonotype was counted ten times or more. The chain joins TRBV20-1 to TRBJ1-2, with D perhaps matching TRBD1 (5 bases). The V end lost 8 bases, the J end lost 7 bases, and 23 bases lay between the germline ends. The CDR3 spans 14 residues. Germline CDR1 is DFQATT and CDR2 is SNEGSKA (reference sequence). The CDR3 DNA sequence: TGCAGTCCCCAAAAGGGGCTCGACTACTCTGGCTACACCTTC. Translation: CSPQKGLDYSGYTF.

This chain uses TRBV29-1 with TRBJ2-2; TRBD1 might be the D (5 bases). V lost 5 bases and J 0 bases, leaving 10 bases between the germline ends. Germline lookup yields CDR1 SQVTM and CDR2 ANQGSEA. The CDR3 consists of 14 residues. The CDR3 loop reads CSVRQLPNTGELFF. In DNA form, the CDR3 reads TGCAGCGTTCGACAGCTCCCGAACACCGGGGAGCTGTTTTTT.

Many counts were recorded for this clonotype. The gene calls are TRBV6-2 or TRBV6-3 and TRBJ2-5, with 10 bases aligning to TRBD1. V shed 10 bases, J shed 12 bases, and the junction held 2 bases outside the gene matches. Germline loops: CDR1 MNHEY, CDR2 SVGEGT. This CDR3 region has 9 residues. In DNA, the CDR3 is TGTGCCACCGGGACAGGGGAGTACTTC. Its translation is CATGTGEYF.

Many counts were recorded for this clonotype. The chain links TRBV19 to TRBJ2-3; D unresolved. V was pared by 3 bases and J by 2 bases, with 12 bases between. Germline V gene sequence: CDR1 LNHDA, CDR2 SQIVND (reference sequence). This CDR3 contains 15 residues. The CDR3 loop reads CASSMPHPPTDTQYF. Written as DNA, the CDR3 is TGTGCCAGTAGTATGCCTCATCCTCCCACAGATACGCAGTATTTT.

This clonotype was observed many times. This chain connects TRBV28 to TRBJ1-1, with D possibly TRBD1 on 6 matching bases. Germline loops: CDR1 MDHEN, CDR2 SYDVKM. The V end lost 4 bases, the J end lost 1 base, and 13 bases lay between the germline ends. This CDR3 is built from 15 residues. In nucleotides, the CDR3 is TGTGCCAGCAGTTCAAGGGGGTTACGGAACACTGAAGCTTTCTTT. Translation gives CASSSRGLRNTEAFF.

V gene TRBV29-1 combines with J gene TRBJ1-2, with TRBD1 matching over 11 bases. Germline CDR1 is SQVTM and CDR2 is ANQGSEA. There are 14 residues in the CDR3. J gave up 7 bases and V 6 bases, and 10 bases lay outside the gene matches. The CDR3 bases are TGCAGCGTAAAAGGGGGGGACAGGGGGTTTGGCTACACCTTC. Its protein is CSVKGGDRGFGYTF.

On this clonotype: Since a much larger clone is just one base distant, this may be a read error. CDR3 loop: CGSSYSGQYEQYF. CDR3 nucleotide sequence: TGTGGCAGCAGTTACTCTGGACAGTACGAGCAGTACTTC. The gene calls are TRBV6-5 and TRBJ2-7; TRBD1 might be the D (6 bases). CDR3 length equals 13 residues. Germline V gene data show CDR1 as MNHEY and CDR2 as SVGAGI.

Ten or more counts support this clonotype. This chain joins TRBV28 and TRBJ1-2; a weak D match, TRBD1 (5 bases). V was trimmed by 4 bases and J by 5 bases, leaving 8 bases between them. The germline V gene encodes CDR1 MDHEN and CDR2 SYDVKM. The length of the CDR3 is 12 residues. This CDR3 is CASSSRTYGYTF. CDR3 bases: TGTGCCAGCAGTTCAAGGACATATGGCTACACCTTC.

V and J are TRBV20-1 and TRBJ2-1; the D gene is possibly TRBD2 (7 bases). CDR3 length: 15 amino acids. CDR1 is DFQATT, CDR2 SNEGSKA, per germline (reference sequence). V lost 5 bases, J lost 2 bases, and 16 bases lay in between. The CDR3: CSAPRGGGPYNEQFF. The CDR3 DNA reads as TGCAGTGCTCCCCGGGGCGGGGGCCCCTACAATGAGCAGTTCTTC.

This clonotype was picked up many times. This chain links TRBV7-9 with TRBJ1-4, with a weak D call TRBD1 (5 bases). CDR1 is SEHNR and CDR2 is FQNEAQ in the germline V gene (reference sequence). V lost 3 bases to trimming and J lost 3 bases, with 8 bases between them. CDR3 length: 14 amino acids. CDR3 amino acids: CASSLRGSNEKLFF. In DNA, the CDR3 is TGTGCCAGCAGCTTGAGGGGATCTAATGAAAAACTGTTTTTT. Drawing the rest from reference TRBV7-9 and TRBJ1-4, the complete variable domain is DTGVSQNPRHKITKRGQNVTFRCDPISEHNRLYWYRQTLGQGPEFLTYFQNEAQLEKSRLLSDRFSAERPKGSFSTLEIQRTEQGDSAMYLCASSLRGSNEKLFFGSGTQLSVL.

Written as DNA, the CDR3 is TGTGCCAGCAGTACCTACAGGGGAAATACGCAGTATTTT. As protein: CASSTYRGNTQYF. The rearrangement links TRBV6-2 or TRBV6-3 to TRBJ2-3, with 7 bases aligning to TRBD1. After removal of 5 bases from V and 7 bases from J, the junction contained 6 bases not matched to a gene. CDR1 and CDR2 from the germline V gene are MNHEY and SVGEGT. The CDR3 totals 13 residues.

The chain is built from TRBV5-1 and TRBJ2-1; D may match TRBD1 or TRBD2 (5 bases each). With 5 bases removed from V and 3 bases from J, the gap between germline ends came to 12 bases. This CDR3 has 14 amino acids. Germline CDR1 and CDR2: SGHRS and YFSETQ. Here the CDR3 reads CASRGVGGYNEQFF. The CDR3 bases are TGCGCCAGCAGGGGAGTTGGGGGCTACAATGAGCAGTTCTTC. The variable domain in full, with the rest retrieved from reference TRBV5-1 and TRBJ2-1, is KAGVTQTPRYLIKTRGQQVTLSCSPISGHRSVSWYQQTPGQGLQFLFEYFSETQRNKGNFPGRFSGRQFSNSRSEMNVSTLELGDSALYLCASRGVGGYNEQFFGPGTRLTVL.

This clonotype was picked up many times. The gene calls are TRBV6-2 or TRBV6-3 and TRBJ2-4; the match to TRBD2 covers 9 bases. The CDR3 consists of 13 residues. V lost 7 bases and J lost 8; bases outside the gene matches: 6. CDR1 is MNHEY, CDR2 SVGEGT, per germline. As DNA, the CDR3 is TGTGCCAGCACCTTAGCGGGGGCCGACATTCAGTACTTC. It encodes CASTLAGADIQYF.

This clonotype was seen repeatedly, ten times or more. The chain combines TRBV12-5 with TRBJ2-1; the D gene is possibly TRBD2 (5 bases). Germline loops: CDR1 LGHNT, CDR2 FRNRAP. V lost 6 bases to trimming and J lost 1 base, with 10 bases between them. The CDR3 is made up of 14 amino acids. The CDR3 DNA follows: TGTGCTAGTGGGAGGGTGCCGTCCTACAATGAGCAGTTCTTC. Its protein is CASGRVPSYNEQFF.

This clonotype showed up many times. The chain couples TRBV12-3 or TRBV12-4 to TRBJ1-1; D gene unclear. The CDR3 is made up of 12 amino acids. V lost 9 bases and J 0 bases, leaving 8 bases between the germline ends. CDR3 nucleotide sequence: TGTGCCAGTGGACGGCTGAACACTGAAGCTTTCTTT. Translated, it gives CASGRLNTEAFF.

This clonotype appeared many times. The chain links TRBV7-9 to TRBJ2-7; D is possibly TRBD1 (6 bases). With 4 bases removed from V and 0 bases from J, the gap between germline ends came to 25 bases. CDR3 length: 19 residues. CDR1 SEHNR and CDR2 FQNEAQ come from the germline V gene (reference sequence). DNA of the CDR3: TGTGCCAGCAGCTCCCTCGTGCAGGGCAGGGGCTTCCCCTCCTACGAGCAGTACGTC. Protein: CASSSLVQGRGFPSYEQYV.

This clonotype was detected a few times. The chain links TRBV10-3 to TRBJ1-5; no definite D call. The V end lost 6 bases, the J end lost 4 bases, and 10 bases lay between the germline ends. From germline, CDR1 is ENHRY and CDR2 SYGVKD. The CDR3 has 13 residues. CDR3 protein: CAIRSGENQPQHF. As DNA, the CDR3 is TGTGCCATCAGGAGCGGGGAGAATCAGCCCCAGCATTTT.

Many counts were recorded for this clonotype. The chain links TRBV7-2 to TRBJ1-3, with a weak D call TRBD1 (5 bases). The germline V gene encodes CDR1 SGHTA and CDR2 FQGNSA. The CDR3 is 15 amino acids. Trimming took off 1 base at V and 0 bases at J, with 7 bases between the two ends. The chain's CDR3 is CASSLGGGSGNTIYF. Written as DNA, the CDR3 is TGTGCCAGCAGCTTAGGGGGGGGCTCTGGAAACACCATATATTTT.